The rows below give T cell receptor beta chains drawn from one sample of a study of cytomegalovirus exposure and HLA in healthy donors. Sequenced by immunoSEQ multiplex PCR; TCRdb stores in-frame clones only, minus some. The table shows some 130,000 clones, with over 70% occurring only once. Sequencing was carried out using PBMCs. The origin of the receptors is a man aged 25-45 years in good health and CMV-seronegative. Both conserved end residues are part of each CDR3. Each record gives: J gene, D gene, clone size, V gene, CDR3 DNA, CDR3 protein. D genes are given only for firm matches. Clone size is shown for a subset of rows, as once, few, many or a class of expanded clone.

TRBJ2-1 TRBD2 once TRBV14 TGTGCCAGCAGCCCCCTTTCGAGTAGCGGGACCGAGCAGTTCTTC CASSPLSSSGTEQFF
TRBJ2-2 TRBD1 NA TRBV7-6 TGTGCCAGCAGATTGACAGGGGGGTCGGTCGGGGAGCTGTTTTTT CASRLTGGSVGELFF
TRBJ2-1 NA NA TRBV28 TGTGCCAGCAGTTCCTTCTTTTCGAGCCCTCGCAATGAGCAGTTCTTC CASSSFFSSPRNEQFF
TRBJ1-2 NA NA TRBV6-1 TGTGCCAGCAGTGAAGGGACGGGGGTTTATGGCTACACCTTC CASSEGTGVYGYTF
TRBJ2-1 TRBD1 NA TRBV25-1 TGTGCCAGCAGCCCGGACAGGGATAATAATGAGCAGTTCTTC CASSPDRDNNEQFF
TRBJ2-7 TRBD1 once TRBV7-2 TGTGCCAGCAGCTCACAGGGGTACGAGCAGTACTTC CASSSQGYEQYF
TRBJ1-1 TRBD1 NA TRBV10-3 TGTGCCATCAGTGAGTCAGACAGGGGGCGTGAAGCTTTCTTT CAISESDRGREAFF
TRBJ1-2 TRBD1 NA TRBV19 TGTGCCAGTAGTATGGGGCAGGGGGCCTATGGCTACACCTTC CASSMGQGAYGYTF
TRBJ2-4 NA NA TRBV4-1 TGCGCCAGCAGCCAGCCCACAAACCTAGCCAAAAACATTCAGTACTTC CASSQPTNLAKNIQYF
TRBJ2-7 NA once TRBV10-3 TGTGCCATCAGTGAACAGACCTCCTACGAGCAGTACTTC CAISEQTSYEQYF
TRBJ2-3 NA few TRBV28 TGTGCCAGCAGTTTCGGTTTGGGAGCAGATACGCAGTATTTT CASSFGLGADTQYF
TRBJ2-7 TRBD1 NA TRBV5-7 TGTGCCAGCAGCCCTGGGACAGAGGGGCAGTACTTC CASSPGTEGQYF
TRBJ2-7 TRBD2 NA TRBV6-1 TGTGCCAGCAGCCCGGGGGGGGCCGTGAACGAGCAGTACTTC CASSPGGAVNEQYF
TRBJ1-5 NA NA TRBV5-7 TGTGCCAGCAGCTCGGACAGCGAGAATCAGCCCCAGCATTTT CASSSDSENQPQHF
TRBJ2-3 TRBD1 NA TRBV6-6 TGTGCCAGCAGTTACTCGACAGGGGGTGGGACAGATACGCAGTATTTT CASSYSTGGGTDTQYF
TRBJ2-7 NA NA TRBV6-5 TGTGCCAGCACTCGCGGCCAACCTTACGAGCAGTACTTC CASTRGQPYEQYF
TRBJ1-2 TRBD1 NA TRBV28 TGTGCCAGCAGTCCGGACAGGACGAGAGGCTACACCTTC CASSPDRTRGYTF
TRBJ1-2 NA NA TRBV27 TGTGCCAGCAGTTTAAGGGGCAGCTATGGCTACACCTTC CASSLRGSYGYTF
TRBJ2-3 TRBD2 NA TRBV5-4 TGTGCCAGCAGCTTGGGGCTAGCGGGAGCTGCCACAGATACGCAGTATTTT CASSLGLAGAATDTQYF
TRBJ1-2 NA NA TRBV9 TGTGCCAGCAGCGTAGACCCGGGAACTAACTATGGCTACACCTTC CASSVDPGTNYGYTF
TRBJ1-5 TRBD1 NA TRBV4-3 TGCGCCAGCAGCCTTCGGACAGGTAATCAGCCCCAGCATTTT CASSLRTGNQPQHF
TRBJ2-3 TRBD1 NA TRBV7-2 TGTGCCAGCAGCCCCTGGACAGGGTCGACAGATACGCAGTATTTT CASSPWTGSTDTQYF
TRBJ2-5 NA NA TRBV4-1 TGCGCCAGCAGCCCTCAAGAGGCGGTCCAAGAGACCCAGTACTTC CASSPQEAVQETQYF